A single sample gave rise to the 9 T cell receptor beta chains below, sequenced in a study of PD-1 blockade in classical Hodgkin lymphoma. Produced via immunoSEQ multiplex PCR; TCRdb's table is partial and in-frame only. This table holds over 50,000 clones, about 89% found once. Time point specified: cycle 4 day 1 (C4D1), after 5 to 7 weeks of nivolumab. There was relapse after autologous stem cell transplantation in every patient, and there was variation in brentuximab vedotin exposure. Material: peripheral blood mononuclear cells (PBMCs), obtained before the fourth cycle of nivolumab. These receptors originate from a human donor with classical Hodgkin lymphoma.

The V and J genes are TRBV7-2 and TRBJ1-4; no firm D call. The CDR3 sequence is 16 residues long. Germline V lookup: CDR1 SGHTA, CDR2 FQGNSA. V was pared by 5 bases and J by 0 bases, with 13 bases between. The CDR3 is CASSTVGQPTNEKLFF. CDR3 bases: TGTGCCAGCAGCACAGTAGGCCAGCCAACTAATGAAAAACTGTTTTTT.

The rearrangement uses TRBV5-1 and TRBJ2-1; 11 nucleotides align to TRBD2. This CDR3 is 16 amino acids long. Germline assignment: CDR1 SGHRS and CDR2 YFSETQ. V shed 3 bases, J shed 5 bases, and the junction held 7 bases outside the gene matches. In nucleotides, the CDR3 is TGCGCCAGCAGCTGGACCGGGACTAGCGGCCACAATGAGCAGTTCTTC. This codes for CASSWTGTSGHNEQFF.

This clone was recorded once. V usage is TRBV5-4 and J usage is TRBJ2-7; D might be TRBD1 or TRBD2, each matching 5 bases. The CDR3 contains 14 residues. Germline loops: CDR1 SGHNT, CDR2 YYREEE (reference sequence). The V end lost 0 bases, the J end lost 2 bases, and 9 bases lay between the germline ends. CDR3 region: CASSLVPGPYEQYF. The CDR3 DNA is TGTGCCAGCAGCTTGGTCCCGGGGCCCTACGAGCAGTACTTC. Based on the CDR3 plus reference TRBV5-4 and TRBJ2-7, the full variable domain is ETGVTQSPTHLIKTRGQQVTLRCSSQSGHNTVSWYQQALGQGPQFIFQYYREEENGRGNFPPRFSGLQFPNYSSELNVNALELDDSALYLCASSLVPGPYEQYFGPGTRLTVT.

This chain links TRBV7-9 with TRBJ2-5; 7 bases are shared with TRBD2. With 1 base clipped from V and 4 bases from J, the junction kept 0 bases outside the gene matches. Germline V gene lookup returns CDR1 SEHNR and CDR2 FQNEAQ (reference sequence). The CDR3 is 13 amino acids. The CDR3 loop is CASSLGGGETQYF. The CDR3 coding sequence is TGTGCCAGCAGCTTAGGGGGGGGAGAGACCCAGTACTTC.

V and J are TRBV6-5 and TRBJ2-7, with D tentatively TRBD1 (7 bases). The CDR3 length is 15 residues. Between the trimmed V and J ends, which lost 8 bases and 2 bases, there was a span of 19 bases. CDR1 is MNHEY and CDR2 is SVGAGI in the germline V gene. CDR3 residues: CASHQGGRETYEQYF. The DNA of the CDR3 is TGTGCCAGCCATCAGGGGGGCAGGGAGACCTACGAGCAGTACTTC.

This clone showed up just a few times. The CDR3: CASSFWPGQSSYEQYF. Written as DNA, the CDR3 is TGTGCCAGCAGTTTCTGGCCGGGACAGAGCTCCTACGAGCAGTACTTC. This rearrangement joins TRBV28 to TRBJ2-7; 7 bases match TRBD1. J lost 0 bases, V lost 3 bases, and 8 bases had no gene match. CDR1 and CDR2 from the germline V gene are MDHEN and SYDVKM. CDR3 length: 16 amino acids.

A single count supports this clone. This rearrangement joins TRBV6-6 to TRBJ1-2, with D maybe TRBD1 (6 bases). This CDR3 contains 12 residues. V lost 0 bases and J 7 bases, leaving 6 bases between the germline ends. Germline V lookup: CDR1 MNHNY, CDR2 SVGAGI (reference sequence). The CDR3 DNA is TGTGCCAGCAGTTACTCAGGGGGTGGCTACACCTTC. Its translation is CASSYSGGGYTF.

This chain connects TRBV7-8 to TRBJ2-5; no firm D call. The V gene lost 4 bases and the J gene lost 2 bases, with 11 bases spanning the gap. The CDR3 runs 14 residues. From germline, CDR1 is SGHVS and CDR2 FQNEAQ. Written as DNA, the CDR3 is TGTGCCAGCAGCTCCCCCGGATTGCAAGAGACCCAGTACTTC. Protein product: CASSSPGLQETQYF.

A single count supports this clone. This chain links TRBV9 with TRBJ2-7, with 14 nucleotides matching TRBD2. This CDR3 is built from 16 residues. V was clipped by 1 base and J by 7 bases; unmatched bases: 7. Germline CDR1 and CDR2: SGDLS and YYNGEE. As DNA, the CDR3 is TGTGCCAGCAGCGTATCCCCGGGACTAGCGGGAGAGGAGCAGTACTTC. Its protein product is CASSVSPGLAGEEQYF.